Listed here are 13 T cell receptor beta chains from one sample, sequenced in a study of CD8 T cells in ankylosing spondylitis. The study, taken as a whole, reports: A TCR beta motif made of several highly homologous variants seemed typical of ankylosing spondylitis blood.

TCRdb used MiXCR to reprocess the 5' RACE reads, holding one entry per CDR3 protein. The repertoire includes 350,000 to 450,000 distinct CDR3 sequences, roughly 26% of them detected once, and 0.89% sits in the top ten. Their cognate antigens are unknown. The sample comprised blood, either unsorted or a sorted T cell fraction (not recorded which). Receptors were obtained from a male donor with ankylosing spondylitis.

J is TRBJ2-3 and V is TRBV7-9; D is undetermined. Germline loops: CDR1 SEHNR, CDR2 FQNEAQ (reference sequence). The CDR3 totals 16 residues. V lost 3 bases to trimming and J lost 4 bases, with 17 bases between them. CDR3 protein: CASSLLGEGSPDTQYF. The CDR3 DNA reads TGTGCCAGCAGCTTGTTAGGAGAAGGGTCCCCAGATACGCAGTATTTT.

This chain's CDR3 is CASSPVRTPGTQYF. DNA for the CDR3: TGTGCCAGCAGCCCCGTAAGGACACCTGGTACGCAGTATTTT. The chain employs TRBV11-2 and TRBJ2-3; weak D call: TRBD1 (5 bases). Germline V gene data show CDR1 as SGHAT and CDR2 as FQNNGV. The V and J ends lost 5 bases and 8 bases respectively, with 17 bases between them. This CDR3 has 14 amino acids.

This clonotype has only a few counts. The chain carries TRBV3-1 and TRBJ2-2, with 9 bases aligning to TRBD2. Germline trimming cut 8 bases from V and 2 bases from J; bases unmatched to any gene: 6. Germline CDR1 LGHDT, CDR2 YNNKEL (reference sequence). The CDR3 totals 15 residues. Written as DNA, the CDR3 is TGTGCCAGCCTCCGGGGGACTAGCAACACCGGGGAGCTGTTTTTT. Its protein is CASLRGTSNTGELFF. The full variable domain, its missing parts supplied by reference TRBV3-1 and TRBJ2-2, is DTAVSQTPKYLVTQMGNDKSIKCEQNLGHDTMYWYKQDSKKFLKIMFSYNNKELIINETVPNRFSPKSPDKAHLNLHINSLELGDSAVYFCASLRGTSNTGELFFGEGSRLTVL.

There are a few counts of this clonotype. The rearrangement links TRBV12-3 or TRBV12-4 to TRBJ2-5, with unresolved D. V lost 4 bases to trimming and J lost 7 bases, with 10 bases between them. The CDR3 loop spans 12 amino acids. The CDR3: CASSSVGWTQYF. The CDR3, as DNA: TGTGCCAGCAGTTCCGTCGGTTGGACCCAGTACTTC.

The chain links TRBV4-1 to TRBJ1-2, with D unclear. The V gene lost 3 bases and the J gene lost 0 bases, with 11 bases spanning the gap. From germline, CDR1 is MGHRA and CDR2 YSYEKL. The CDR3 consists of 15 residues. For the CDR3, the DNA is TGCGCCAGCAGCCAGATGTATCGGGCTAACTATGGCTACACCTTC. This gives the protein CASSQMYRANYGYTF.

This clonotype was detected a few times. The chain employs TRBV7-2 and TRBJ2-5; 7 nucleotides align to TRBD2. CDR1 is SGHTA, CDR2 FQGNSA, per germline. Germline trimming cut 1 base from V and 2 bases from J; bases unmatched to any gene: 7. The CDR3 loop spans 16 amino acids. Written as DNA, the CDR3 is TGTGCCAGCAGCTTAGTAGGACTAGGGGTACAAGAGACCCAGTACTTC. Translation gives CASSLVGLGVQETQYF. Complete variable domain (other parts from reference TRBV7-2 and TRBJ2-5): GAGVSQSPSNKVTEKGKDVELRCDPISGHTALYWYRQSLGQGLEFLIYFQGNSAPDKSGLPSDRFSAERTGGSVSTLTIQRTQQEDSAVYLCASSLVGLGVQETQYFGPGTRLLVL.

The sample holds a few counts of this clonotype. V usage is TRBV5-5 and J usage is TRBJ1-1; a possible D gene is TRBD1 (6 bases). V was shortened by 4 bases and J by 0 bases, with 16 bases between the two germline ends. The germline V gene encodes CDR1 SGHKS and CDR2 YYEKEE (reference sequence). The CDR3 is 16 amino acids. The CDR3 region has the DNA TGTGCCAGCAGCCAGATGGGGGGGCGCATGAACACTGAAGCTTTCTTT. Its translation: CASSQMGGRMNTEAFF.

This sequence joins TRBV3-1 and TRBJ2-1, with D unclear. The CDR3 has 13 residues. The germline V and J ends were trimmed by 3 bases and 2 bases, with 5 bases remaining between them. CDR1 LGHDT and CDR2 YNNKEL come from the germline V gene (reference sequence). DNA of the CDR3: TGTGCCAGCAGCCAGCGCCCCTACAATGAGCAGTTCTTC. Amino acids: CASSQRPYNEQFF.

This chain uses TRBV20-1 with TRBJ2-1, with TRBD2 matching 9 bases. With V trimmed by 3 bases and J by 9 bases, 6 bases remained unmatched. Per germline, CDR1 DFQATT and CDR2 SNEGSKA (reference sequence). The CDR3 spans 13 residues. CDR3 DNA: TGCAGTGCTAGGACTAGCGGAGGGGTTGAGCAGTTCTTC. It specifies CSARTSGGVEQFF.

The gene calls are TRBV5-1 and TRBJ2-3, with TRBD2 as a possible D gene (6 bases). The CDR3 extends over 13 amino acids. Germline CDR1 is SGHRS and CDR2 is YFSETQ. Here the CDR3 DNA reads TGCGCTACTCGGAGCGGGAGCACAGATACGCAGTATTTT. This translates into CATRSGSTDTQYF.

This chain links TRBV5-1 with TRBJ2-7; 8 nucleotides line up with TRBD2. The CDR3 length is 15 residues. With V trimmed by 0 bases and J by 0 bases, 2 bases remained unmatched. Germline CDR1 reads SGHRS; CDR2 reads YFSETQ. The CDR3 reads CASSLGSGVSYEQYF. CDR3 DNA sequence: TGCGCCAGCAGCTTGGGTAGCGGGGTCTCCTACGAGCAGTACTTC.

The chain joins TRBV20-1 to TRBJ2-1; 8 bases agree with TRBD2. The V and J ends lost 3 bases and 12 bases, in that order; junction bases with no gene match: 13. In germline, CDR1 is DFQATT, CDR2 SNEGSKA (reference sequence). CDR3 size: 14 residues. CDR3 loop: CSASRRDLGLAQFF. The CDR3 region has the DNA TGCAGTGCTAGCCGCCGGGACCTAGGACTAGCGCAGTTCTTC.

This clonotype was seen more than once but under ten times. The chain has TRBV5-1 and TRBJ1-4; 7 bases map to TRBD1. Germline V CDR1 and CDR2: SGHRS, YFSETQ. V was clipped by 4 bases and J by 4 bases; unmatched bases: 4. The CDR3 is 14 amino acids. In DNA form, the CDR3 reads TGCGCCAGCAGCCCTCGACAGGGTAATGAAAAACTGTTTTTT. It translates to CASSPRQGNEKLFF.